The clone carrying this T cell receptor beta chain was detected once. Its antigen remains unidentified. These data originate in a study of early T cells in non-severe SARS-CoV-2 infection. Looking at the study overall: The authors sequenced bulk RNA from unsorted whole blood, leaving chains unpaired. Findings and caveats of the study: VDJdb matching, biased toward anti-spike CD8 responses, missed private and CD4 specificities.

CDR1 DFQATT and CDR2 SNEGSKA come from the germline V gene (reference sequence). V dropped 2 bases and J dropped 3 bases, with 14 bases sitting between them. There are 14 residues in the CDR3. As part of library construction, unique molecular identifiers were attached to individual cDNA molecules. TCRdb reprocessed the 5' RACE reads with MiXCR, giving one entry per CDR3 protein. Of tens of thousands of distinct CDR3 sequences in the sample, around 13% were seen once. Source material: whole blood. The receptor comes from an adult who was a healthcare worker with PCR-confirmed SARS-CoV-2 infection or an uninfected control (not recorded which). The chain carries TRBV20-1 and TRBJ2-7, with a possible D match to TRBD1 (6 bases). CDR3 amino acids: CSARPGGSHYEQYF. CDR3 nucleotide sequence: TGCAGTGCTAGACCTGGGGGCAGCCACTACGAGCAGTACTTC.